Listed below are T cell receptor beta chains from one sample, sequenced in a study of regulatory T cells in long-lasting Graves disease. MiXCR, run by TCRdb on the reads, gives a single entry per CDR3 protein. The table includes about a thousand distinct CDR3 sequences, about 91% detected once. This specimen was peripheral blood mononuclear cells (PBMCs), taken with antithyroid drug treatment, in newly diagnosed or persistent Graves disease (not recorded which). The receptors derive from a man in his thirties or forties with Graves disease. CDR3s include the opening cysteine and the closing phenylalanine or tryptophan. D genes are given only for firm matches. Size is omitted from some rows. Given values are once, few, many or a class for expanded clones.

clone size,J gene,D gene,V gene,CDR3 DNA,CDR3 protein
NA,TRBJ2-7,NA,TRBV4-1,TGCGCCAGCAGCCAAGATCCTGGACGCGAGCAGTACTTC,CASSQDPGREQYF
once,TRBJ1-5,NA,TRBV6-1,TGTGCCAGCAGAAAGGAGGAGGGGGTGGCGGAGCCCCAGCATTTT,CASRKEEGVAEPQHF
NA,TRBJ2-7,TRBD1,TRBV20-1,TGCAGTGCAACCCCGGGACAGGCGATCCACGAGCAGTACTTC,CSATPGQAIHEQYF
NA,TRBJ2-7,NA,TRBV10-3,TGTGCCATCAGTGACGAGCTAGTGGCCTACGAGCAGTACTTC,CAISDELVAYEQYF
NA,TRBJ2-1,NA,TRBV12-3/TRBV12-4,TGTGCCAGCAGTTTAGCGGAGAAGCAGTTCTTC,CASSLAEKQFF
NA,TRBJ2-5,TRBD1,TRBV20-1,TGCAGTGCTAGTTCCGGACAGGTTAGCGAGACCCAGTACTTC,CSASSGQVSETQYF
NA,TRBJ2-7,TRBD1,TRBV19,TGTGCCAGTAGTATTAGGACAGGGGCGCATGAGCAGTACTTC,CASSIRTGAHEQYF
NA,TRBJ2-3,TRBD2,TRBV28,TGTGCCAGCAGTTCGGGAACTAGCGGAGGGGATACGCAGTATTTT,CASSSGTSGGDTQYF
NA,TRBJ1-4,NA,TRBV6-5,TGTGCCAGCAGTTCCAGGGAAGGAGAAAAACTGTTTTTT,CASSSREGEKLFF
once,TRBJ2-4,NA,TRBV7-8,TGTGCCAGCAGCCCACGGACAGGAGGGAACATTCAGTACTTC,CASSPRTGGNIQYF
NA,TRBJ2-3,TRBD1,TRBV10-2,TGCGCCAGCAGCTCCCGGGACAGGGTCACCATCGATACGCAGTATTTT,CASSSRDRVTIDTQYF
NA,TRBJ2-2,NA,TRBV6-1,TGTGCCAGCAGCGGCAGGGGGGAAACCGGGGAGCTGTTTTTT,CASSGRGETGELFF
NA,TRBJ2-1,NA,TRBV9,TGTGCCAGCAGCTTTGGGAATCGGGCCAATGAGCAGTTCTTC,CASSFGNRANEQFF
NA,TRBJ1-5,NA,TRBV7-8,TGTGCCAGCAGCCCTGTGGCAGGGGGCAATCAGCCCCAGCATTTT,CASSPVAGGNQPQHF
NA,TRBJ2-3,NA,TRBV6-1,TGTGCCAGCAGTCAACCGGGAATAGAAAGAGATACGCAGTATTTT,CASSQPGIERDTQYF
NA,TRBJ1-5,NA,TRBV5-1,TGCGCCAGCAGCTTGGGGGGGGATCAGCCCCAGCATTTT,CASSLGGDQPQHF
NA,TRBJ2-7,TRBD1,TRBV11-2,TGTGCCAGCATGGGGACAGAACACTACGAGCAGTACTTC,CASMGTEHYEQYF
NA,TRBJ2-5,NA,TRBV18,TGTGCCAGCGCCACCGGGGGCGGAATGAAGACCCAGTACTTC,CASATGGGMKTQYF
NA,TRBJ2-1,NA,TRBV5-1,TGCGCCAGCAGCTTGGGGCTAGCGAGCTCCTACAATGAGCAGTTCTTC,CASSLGLASSYNEQFF
NA,TRBJ2-5,TRBD2,TRBV11-2,TGTGCCAGCAGCCTCTGGGGAGGGGAGACCCAGTACTTC,CASSLWGGETQYF
NA,TRBJ2-7,TRBD2,TRBV10-2,TGCGCCAGCAGTGAGTCCCGGGGGTCTAGCGGGAAATACGAGCAGTACTTC,CASSESRGSSGKYEQYF
NA,TRBJ2-4,TRBD1,TRBV6-5,TGTGCCAGCAGTTATCGGCCGGGACAGAACATTCAGTACTTC,CASSYRPGQNIQYF
once,TRBJ1-6,TRBD1,TRBV5-1,TGCGCCAGCAGCCCGCGGACAGGGCCGCCAGAATCACCCCTCCACTTT,CASSPRTGPPESPLHF
NA,TRBJ1-3,NA,TRBV6-5,TGTGCCAGCAGTTACGGCTACTCTGGAAACACCATATATTTT,CASSYGYSGNTIYF
NA,TRBJ2-5,NA,TRBV7-6,TGTGCCAGCAGCTTAGGTTTGGGACGGGCTGGCGGGGAGACCCAGTACTTC,CASSLGLGRAGGETQYF
NA,TRBJ2-3,TRBD2,TRBV29-1,TGCAGCGTTAGGACTAGTTTCAAGGCTACGCAGTATTTT,CSVRTSFKATQYF
NA,TRBJ2-6,NA,TRBV6-2/TRBV6-3,TGTGCCAGCAGTTACTCTCCAGGGACGCCTGGGGCCAACGTCCTGACTTTC,CASSYSPGTPGANVLTF
once,TRBJ2-2,TRBD2,TRBV18,TGTGCCAGCTCACCAAGGACTAGTAGCACCGGGGAGCTGTTTTTT,CASSPRTSSTGELFF
NA,TRBJ2-3,NA,TRBV3-1,TGTGCCAGCAGCCAAGTCAGCGCAGATACGCAGTATTTT,CASSQVSADTQYF
NA,TRBJ2-7,TRBD1,TRBV30,TGTGCCTGGAGCTTTGGACAGGGGAGCTACGAGCAGTACTTC,CAWSFGQGSYEQYF
NA,TRBJ2-2,NA,TRBV20-1,TGCAGTGCTACGTTAGGGGGGGCGAACACCGGGGAGCTGTTTTTT,CSATLGGANTGELFF
NA,TRBJ2-7,TRBD1,TRBV29-1,TGCAGCGTTCTAGGACAGGGGACCTACGAGCAGTACTTC,CSVLGQGTYEQYF
NA,TRBJ1-1,NA,TRBV9,TGTGCCAGCAGCGAAAGCGGAAACCGACTTGAAGCTTTCTTT,CASSESGNRLEAFF
NA,TRBJ2-3,TRBD2,TRBV12-3/TRBV12-4,TGTGCCAGCAGTTCGACTAGCGGGAGCACAGATACGCAGTATTTT,CASSSTSGSTDTQYF
NA,TRBJ1-4,NA,TRBV25-1,TGTGCCAGCAGTGAATCAGGGCTTAATGAAAAACTGTTTTTT,CASSESGLNEKLFF
NA,TRBJ1-2,NA,TRBV20-1,TGCAGTGCCCTGGCGGGGGGAAGTCAGTACCGTCAGGGCTACACCTTC,CSALAGGSQYRQGYTF
NA,TRBJ2-3,NA,TRBV7-2,TGTGCCAGCAGCTTATGGGCGGACTACACAGATACGCAGTATTTT,CASSLWADYTDTQYF
NA,TRBJ2-7,NA,TRBV13,TGTGCCAGCAGCCACCGTACCGAGCAGTACTTC,CASSHRTEQYF
few,TRBJ1-4,NA,TRBV29-1,TGCAGCGTGAGGGGGATTTCGGGGGAAAAACTGTTTTTT,CSVRGISGEKLFF
NA,TRBJ2-1,TRBD2,TRBV30,TGTGCCTGGAGTCCCCCGACTAGCGGGGGGGACAATGAGCAGTTCTTC,CAWSPPTSGGDNEQFF
NA,TRBJ2-3,NA,TRBV12-3/TRBV12-4,TGTGCCAGCAGTAGGGCAGGTCTCAGCACAGATACGCAGTATTTT,CASSRAGLSTDTQYF
few,TRBJ2-5,NA,TRBV5-4,TGTGCCAGCAGCTTGGGGGGGGTCCAAGAGACCCAGTACTTC,CASSLGGVQETQYF
NA,TRBJ2-2,TRBD1,TRBV5-1,TGCGCCAGCAGCCTCGACTTGACAGGGCGGACCGGGGAGCTGTTTTTT,CASSLDLTGRTGELFF
NA,TRBJ1-4,NA,TRBV6-5,TGTGCCAGCAGTTACTCAGGGACAACTAATGAAAAACTGTTTTTT,CASSYSGTTNEKLFF
NA,TRBJ2-5,TRBD2,TRBV27,TGTGCCAGCGCCGAGGGGACTAGCGGCCTAGAGACCCAGTACTTC,CASAEGTSGLETQYF
NA,TRBJ1-2,TRBD1,TRBV20-1,TGCAGTGCTGGGACAGGGTTCTATGGCTACACCTTC,CSAGTGFYGYTF
NA,TRBJ2-7,NA,TRBV5-1,TGCGCCAGCAGCTGGATACAGGGAAACTCCTACGAGCAGTACTTC,CASSWIQGNSYEQYF
NA,TRBJ1-2,NA,TRBV10-2,TGCGCCAGCAGTTTTATCCAGGCGGGCGGCTACACCTTC,CASSFIQAGGYTF
NA,TRBJ1-2,NA,TRBV28,TGTGCCAGCAGTCCCGAAGTCGGGGGAGGCTACACCTTC,CASSPEVGGGYTF
NA,TRBJ2-1,NA,TRBV5-6,TGTGCCAGCAGGGGCGGACTACCCGATTACAATGAGCAGTTCTTC,CASRGGLPDYNEQFF
NA,TRBJ2-7,NA,TRBV11-1,TGTGCCAGCAGCTACACGACGCAGAACGAGCAGTACTTC,CASSYTTQNEQYF